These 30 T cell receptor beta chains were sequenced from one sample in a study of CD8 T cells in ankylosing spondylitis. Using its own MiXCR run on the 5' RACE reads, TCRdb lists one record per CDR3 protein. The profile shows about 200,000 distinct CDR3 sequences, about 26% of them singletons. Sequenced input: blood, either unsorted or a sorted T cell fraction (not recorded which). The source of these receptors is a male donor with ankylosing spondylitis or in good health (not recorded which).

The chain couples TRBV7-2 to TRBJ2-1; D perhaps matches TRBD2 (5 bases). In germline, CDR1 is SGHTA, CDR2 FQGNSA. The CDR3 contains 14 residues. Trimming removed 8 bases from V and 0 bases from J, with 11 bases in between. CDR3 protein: CASGSEISYNEQFF. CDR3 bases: TGTGCCAGCGGTAGCGAAATCTCCTACAATGAGCAGTTCTTC.

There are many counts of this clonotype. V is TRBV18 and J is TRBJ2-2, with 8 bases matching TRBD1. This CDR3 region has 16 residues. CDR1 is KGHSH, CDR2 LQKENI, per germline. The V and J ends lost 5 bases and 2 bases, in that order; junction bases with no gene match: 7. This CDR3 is CASSAWTGRNTGELFF. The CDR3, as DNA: TGTGCCAGCTCAGCGTGGACAGGGAGAAACACCGGGGAGCTGTTTTTT.

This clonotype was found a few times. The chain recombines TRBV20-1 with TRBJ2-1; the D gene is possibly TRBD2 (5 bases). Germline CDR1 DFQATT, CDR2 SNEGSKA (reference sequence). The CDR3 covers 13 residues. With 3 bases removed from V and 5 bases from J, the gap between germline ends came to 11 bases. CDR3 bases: TGCAGTGCTAGGCAAAGCGGTAACAATGAGCAGTTCTTC. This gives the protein CSARQSGNNEQFF.

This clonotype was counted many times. The chain's CDR3 is CASSLDTSGSNTGELFF. CDR3 sequence (DNA): TGCGCCAGCAGCTTGGATACTAGCGGGAGTAATACCGGGGAGCTGTTTTTT. The chain recombines TRBV5-1 with TRBJ2-2; 11 positions match TRBD2. The CDR3 consists of 17 residues. The V and J ends lost 0 bases and 5 bases, in that order; junction bases with no gene match: 6. Germline V gene lookup returns CDR1 SGHRS and CDR2 YFSETQ.

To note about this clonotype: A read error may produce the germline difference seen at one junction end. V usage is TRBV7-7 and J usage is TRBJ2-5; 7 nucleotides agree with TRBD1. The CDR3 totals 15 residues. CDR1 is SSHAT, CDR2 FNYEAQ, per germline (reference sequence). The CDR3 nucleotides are TGTGCTAGCAGCCCCCCAACAGGGGCACAAGAGACCCAGTACTTC. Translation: CASSPPTGAQETQYF.

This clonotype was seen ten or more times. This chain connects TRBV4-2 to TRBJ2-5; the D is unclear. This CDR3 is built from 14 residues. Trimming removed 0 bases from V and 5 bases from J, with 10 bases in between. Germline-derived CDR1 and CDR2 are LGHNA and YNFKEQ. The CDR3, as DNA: TGTGCCAGCAGCCAAGAATACGGGTACGAGACCCAGTACTTC. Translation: CASSQEYGYETQYF.

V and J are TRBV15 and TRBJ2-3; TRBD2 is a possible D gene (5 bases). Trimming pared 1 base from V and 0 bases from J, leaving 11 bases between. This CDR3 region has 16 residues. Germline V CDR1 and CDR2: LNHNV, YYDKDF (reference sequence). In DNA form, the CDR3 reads TGTGCCACCAGCAGAGCCCCTAGCAGGAGCACAGATACGCAGTATTTT. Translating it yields CATSRAPSRSTDTQYF.

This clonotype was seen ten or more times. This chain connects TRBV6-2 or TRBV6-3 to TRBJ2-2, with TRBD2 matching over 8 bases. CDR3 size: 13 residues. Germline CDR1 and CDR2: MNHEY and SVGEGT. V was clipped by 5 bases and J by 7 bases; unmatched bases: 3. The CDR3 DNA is TGTGCCAGCAGTCGGACTAGCAACGGGGAGCTGTTTTTT. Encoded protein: CASSRTSNGELFF.

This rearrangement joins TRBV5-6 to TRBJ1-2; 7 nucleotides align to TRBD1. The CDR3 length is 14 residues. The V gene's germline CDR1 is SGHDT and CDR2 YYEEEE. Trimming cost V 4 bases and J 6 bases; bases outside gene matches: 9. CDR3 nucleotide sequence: TGTGCCAGCAGCGGGGAATACAGGGGTGATGGCTACACCTTC. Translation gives CASSGEYRGDGYTF. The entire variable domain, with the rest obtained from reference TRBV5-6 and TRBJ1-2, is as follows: DAGVTQSPTHLIKTRGQQVTLRCSPKSGHDTVSWYQQALGQGPQFIFQYYEEEERQRGNFPDRFSGHQFPNYSSELNVNALLLGDSALYLCASSGEYRGDGYTFGSGTRLTVV.

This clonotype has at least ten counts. The CDR3 DNA follows: TGTGCCACCAGTGATTTTAAGCGGGATGAGCAGTTCTTC. This gives the protein CATSDFKRDEQFF. This chain links TRBV24-1 with TRBJ2-1; a weak D match, TRBD2 (6 bases). The CDR3 totals 13 residues. The germline V gene has CDR1 KGHDR and CDR2 SFDVKD. V lost 1 base to trimming and J lost 8 bases, with 8 bases between them.

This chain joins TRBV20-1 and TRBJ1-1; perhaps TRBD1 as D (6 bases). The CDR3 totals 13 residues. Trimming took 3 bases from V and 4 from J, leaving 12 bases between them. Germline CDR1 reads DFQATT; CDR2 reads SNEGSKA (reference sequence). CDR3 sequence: CSASAGAATEAFF. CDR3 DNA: TGCAGTGCTAGTGCGGGGGCGGCCACTGAAGCTTTCTTT.

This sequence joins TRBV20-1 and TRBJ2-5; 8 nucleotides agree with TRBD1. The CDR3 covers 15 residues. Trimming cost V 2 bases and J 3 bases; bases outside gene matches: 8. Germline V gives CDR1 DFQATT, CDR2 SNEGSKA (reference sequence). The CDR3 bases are TGCAGTGCTAGAAATCCCGGGACAGGAAAAGAGACCCAGTACTTC. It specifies CSARNPGTGKETQYF.

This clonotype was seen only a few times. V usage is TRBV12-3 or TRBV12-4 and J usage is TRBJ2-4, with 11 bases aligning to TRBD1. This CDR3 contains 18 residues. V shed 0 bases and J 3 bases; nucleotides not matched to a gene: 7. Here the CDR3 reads CASSLAPGQGEVKNIQYF. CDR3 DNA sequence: TGTGCCAGCAGTTTAGCCCCGGGACAGGGGGAAGTCAAAAACATTCAGTACTTC.

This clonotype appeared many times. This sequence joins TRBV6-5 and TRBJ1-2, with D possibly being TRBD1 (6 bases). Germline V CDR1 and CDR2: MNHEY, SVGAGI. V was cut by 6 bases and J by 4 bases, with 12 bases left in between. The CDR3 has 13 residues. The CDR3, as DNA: TGTGCCAGCAGCTTACAGGGTCTCTATGGCTACACCTTC. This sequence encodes CASSLQGLYGYTF.

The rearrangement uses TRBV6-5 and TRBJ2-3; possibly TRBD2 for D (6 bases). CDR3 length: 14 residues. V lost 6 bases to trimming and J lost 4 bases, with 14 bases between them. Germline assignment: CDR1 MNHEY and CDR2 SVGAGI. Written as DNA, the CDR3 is TGTGCCAGCAGCTTAAACGGGGGTGCAGATACGCAGTATTTT. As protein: CASSLNGGADTQYF.

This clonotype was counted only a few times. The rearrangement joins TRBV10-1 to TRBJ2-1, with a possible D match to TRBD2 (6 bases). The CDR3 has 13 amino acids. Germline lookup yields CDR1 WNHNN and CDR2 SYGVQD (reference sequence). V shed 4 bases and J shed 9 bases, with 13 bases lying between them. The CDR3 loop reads CASSVGGNGEQFF. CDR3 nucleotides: TGCGCCAGCAGTGTCGGCGGGAATGGTGAGCAGTTCTTC.

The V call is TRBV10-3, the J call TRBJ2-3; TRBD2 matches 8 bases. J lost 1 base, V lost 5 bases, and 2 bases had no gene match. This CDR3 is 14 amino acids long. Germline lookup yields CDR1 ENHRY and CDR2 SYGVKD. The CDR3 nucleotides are TGTGCCATCAGTCAGACTAGCGGCACAGATACGCAGTATTTT. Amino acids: CAISQTSGTDTQYF.

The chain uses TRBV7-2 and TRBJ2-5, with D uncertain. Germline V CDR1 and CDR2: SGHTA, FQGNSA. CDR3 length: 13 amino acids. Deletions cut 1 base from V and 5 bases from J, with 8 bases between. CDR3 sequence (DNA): TGTGCCAGCAGCTTAGAAAGGCGGGAGACCCAGTACTTC. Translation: CASSLERRETQYF.

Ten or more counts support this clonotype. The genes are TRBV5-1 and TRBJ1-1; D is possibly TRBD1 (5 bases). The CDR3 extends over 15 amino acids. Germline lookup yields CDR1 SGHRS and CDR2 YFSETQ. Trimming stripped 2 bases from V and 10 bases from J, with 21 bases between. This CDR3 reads CASSLRTDGLGGAFF. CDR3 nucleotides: TGCGCCAGCAGCTTAAGAACGGACGGACTGGGGGGAGCTTTCTTT.

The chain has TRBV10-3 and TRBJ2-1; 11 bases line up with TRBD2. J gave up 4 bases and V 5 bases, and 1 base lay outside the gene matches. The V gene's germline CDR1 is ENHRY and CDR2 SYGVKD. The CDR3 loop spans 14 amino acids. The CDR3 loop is CAISTSGSYNEQFF. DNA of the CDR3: TGTGCCATCAGTACTAGCGGGAGTTACAATGAGCAGTTCTTC.

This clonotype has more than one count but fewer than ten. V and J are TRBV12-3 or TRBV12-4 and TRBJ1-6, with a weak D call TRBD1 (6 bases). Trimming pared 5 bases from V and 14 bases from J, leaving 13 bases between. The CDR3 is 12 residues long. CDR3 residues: CASSLRGPSLHF. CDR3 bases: TGTGCCAGCAGTCTACGGGGGCCGTCCCTCCACTTT.

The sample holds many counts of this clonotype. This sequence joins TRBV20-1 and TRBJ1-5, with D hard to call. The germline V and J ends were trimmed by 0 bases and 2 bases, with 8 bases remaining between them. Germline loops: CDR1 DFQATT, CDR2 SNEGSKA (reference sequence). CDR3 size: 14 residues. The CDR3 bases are TGCAGTGCTAGAGATCGGACGGGCAATCAGCCCCAGCATTTT. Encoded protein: CSARDRTGNQPQHF.

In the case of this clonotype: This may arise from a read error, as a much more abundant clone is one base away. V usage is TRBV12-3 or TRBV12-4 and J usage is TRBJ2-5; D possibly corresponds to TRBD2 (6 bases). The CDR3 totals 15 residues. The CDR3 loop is CAGSRRGATKETQYF. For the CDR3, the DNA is TGTGCCGGCAGTCGGAGGGGCGCGACCAAAGAGACCCAGTACTTC.

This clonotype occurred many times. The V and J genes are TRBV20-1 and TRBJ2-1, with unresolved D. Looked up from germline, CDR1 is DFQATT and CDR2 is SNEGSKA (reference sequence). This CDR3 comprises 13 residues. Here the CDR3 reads CITGGLSYNEQFF. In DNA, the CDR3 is TGCATCACCGGCGGTCTCTCCTACAATGAGCAGTTCTTC.

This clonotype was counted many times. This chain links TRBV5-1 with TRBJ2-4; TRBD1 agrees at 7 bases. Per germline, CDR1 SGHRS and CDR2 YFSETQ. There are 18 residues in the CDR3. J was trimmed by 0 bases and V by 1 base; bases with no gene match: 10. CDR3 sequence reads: CASSLQGTEKGAKNIQYF. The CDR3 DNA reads TGCGCCAGCAGCTTGCAGGGGACAGAGAAGGGAGCCAAAAACATTCAGTACTTC. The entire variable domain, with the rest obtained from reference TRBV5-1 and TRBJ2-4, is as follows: KAGVTQTPRYLIKTRGQQVTLSCSPISGHRSVSWYQQTPGQGLQFLFEYFSETQRNKGNFPGRFSGRQFSNSRSEMNVSTLELGDSALYLCASSLQGTEKGAKNIQYFGAGTRLSVL.

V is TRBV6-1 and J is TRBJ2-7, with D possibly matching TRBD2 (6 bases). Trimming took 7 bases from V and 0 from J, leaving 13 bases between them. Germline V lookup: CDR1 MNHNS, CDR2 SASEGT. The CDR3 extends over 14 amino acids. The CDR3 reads CASMNYGSSYEQYF. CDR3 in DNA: TGTGCCAGCATGAACTACGGGAGCTCCTACGAGCAGTACTTC.

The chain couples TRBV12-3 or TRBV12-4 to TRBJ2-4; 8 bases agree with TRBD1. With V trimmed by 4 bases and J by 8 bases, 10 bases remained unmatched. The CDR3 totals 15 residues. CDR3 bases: TGTGCCAGCAGTTCCGGAAGGACAGGGATAGACATTCAGTACTTC. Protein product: CASSSGRTGIDIQYF.

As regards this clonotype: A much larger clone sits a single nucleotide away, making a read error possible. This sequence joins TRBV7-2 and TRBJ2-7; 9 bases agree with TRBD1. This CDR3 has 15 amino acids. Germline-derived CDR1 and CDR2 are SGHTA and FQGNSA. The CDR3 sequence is CASREGGTGTYEQSF. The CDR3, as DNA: TGTGCCAGCAGGGAGGGAGGGACAGGGACCTACGAGCAGTCCTTC.

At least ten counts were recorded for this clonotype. CDR3 region: CASTRGSTDTQYF. The DNA of the CDR3 is TGTGCCAGCACGCGAGGGAGCACAGATACGCAGTATTTT. The chain has TRBV7-2 and TRBJ2-3, with D possibly matching TRBD2 (5 bases). This CDR3 spans 13 amino acids. The germline V gene has CDR1 SGHTA and CDR2 FQGNSA. Trimming took 7 bases from V and 0 from J, leaving 8 bases between them.

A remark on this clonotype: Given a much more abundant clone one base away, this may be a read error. Here the CDR3 reads CVSTMANSVSDTQYF. The CDR3 DNA follows: TGTGTCAGCACCATGGCCAATTCAGTCTCAGATACGCAGTATTTT. This sequence joins TRBV7-2 and TRBJ2-3; D is unresolved. The germline CDR1 and CDR2 sequences are SGHTA and FQGNSA. The CDR3 runs to 15 residues.